This TCR beta chain emerged from a study of metastatic and nonmetastatic thyroid tumors. Study overall: The authors compared repertoires across blood and tumor or nodule tissue from malignant and benign thyroid patients.

CDR1 and CDR2 (germline): MDHEN, SYDVKM. Trimming pared 3 bases from V and 7 bases from J, leaving 7 bases between. The CDR3 covers 11 residues. Study-wide findings and caveats: Significantly higher TCR beta diversity was reportedly seen in malignant thyroid tumors than benign nodules, in blood and tumor.

By sample share, this clone is medium-sized (0.01 to 0.1%). The antigen remains undetermined. Every patient was untreated before thyroid surgery. In the original processing: The study took CDR3 differences across clinicopathological groups and made a distant-metastasis classifier for papillary thyroid cancer from them. Through MiXCR, TCRdb re-clonotyped the PCR reads. These V and J calls derive from TCRdb rather than the authors' analysis. The sample carries tens of thousands of clones, 9% to 15% recorded once. Sequenced sample: blood. The rearrangement links TRBV28 to TRBJ2-7; the D is unclear. The clonotype was recovered from a male donor with papillary thyroid cancer or a benign thyroid nodule (not recorded which). Some clones in this sample may be carry-over from other donors' samples. The CDR3 DNA follows: TGTGCCAGCAGTTTCTCAATAGAGCAGTACTTC. Residues: CASSFSIEQYF.